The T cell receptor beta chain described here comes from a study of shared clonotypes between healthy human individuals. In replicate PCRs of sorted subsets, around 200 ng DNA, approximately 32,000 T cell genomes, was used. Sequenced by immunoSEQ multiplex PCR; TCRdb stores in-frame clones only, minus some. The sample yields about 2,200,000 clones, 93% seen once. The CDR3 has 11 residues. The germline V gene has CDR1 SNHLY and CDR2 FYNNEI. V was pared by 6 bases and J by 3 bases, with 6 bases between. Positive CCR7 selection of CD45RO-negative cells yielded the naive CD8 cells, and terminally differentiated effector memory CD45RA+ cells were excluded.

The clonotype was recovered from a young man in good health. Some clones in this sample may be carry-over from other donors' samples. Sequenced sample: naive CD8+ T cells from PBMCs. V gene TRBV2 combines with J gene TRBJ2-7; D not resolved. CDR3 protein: CASREHYEQYF. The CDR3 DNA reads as TGTGCCAGCAGGGAACACTACGAGCAGTACTTC.